The present entry profiles one T cell receptor (beta chain) with its context. TCRdb keeps only in-frame clones here, not all; method: immunoSEQ multiplex PCR. Here the sample spans about 35,000 clones, about four fifths being singletons. The sample belongs to a study of sequential checkpoint blockade in melanoma. As for treatment: randomized to nivolumab then ipilimumab (arm A) or the reverse (arm B). The sequence was collected from a human donor with melanoma. Source: CD8+ T cells sorted from blood (inferred from file names), taken from a patient given nivolumab and ipilimumab in sequence.

The CDR3 loop is CASSLNEQFF. CDR3 in DNA: TGTGCCAGCAGTCTGAATGAGCAGTTCTTC. The chain joins TRBV28 to TRBJ2-1; no definite D call. The ends were cut back, 5 bases at V and 7 bases at J, with 3 bases in the middle. The CDR3 is made up of 10 amino acids. Per germline, CDR1 MDHEN and CDR2 SYDVKM.